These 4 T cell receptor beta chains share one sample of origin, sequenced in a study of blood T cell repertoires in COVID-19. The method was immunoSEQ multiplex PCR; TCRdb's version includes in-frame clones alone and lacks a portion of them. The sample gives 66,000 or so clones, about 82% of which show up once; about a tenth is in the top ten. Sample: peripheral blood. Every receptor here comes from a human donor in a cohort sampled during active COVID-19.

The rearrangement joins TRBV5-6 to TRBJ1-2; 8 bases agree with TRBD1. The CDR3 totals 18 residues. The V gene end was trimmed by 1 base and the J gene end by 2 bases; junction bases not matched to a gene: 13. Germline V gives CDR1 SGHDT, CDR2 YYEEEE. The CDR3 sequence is CASSLLQGGPGPNYGYTF. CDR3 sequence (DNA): TGTGCCAGCAGCTTGTTACAGGGGGGACCAGGGCCAAACTATGGCTACACCTTC.

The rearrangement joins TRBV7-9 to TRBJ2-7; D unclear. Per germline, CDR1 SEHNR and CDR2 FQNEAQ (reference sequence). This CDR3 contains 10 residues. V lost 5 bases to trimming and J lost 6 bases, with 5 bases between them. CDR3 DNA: TGTGCCAGCAGCCCCCGCGAGCAGTACTTC. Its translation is CASSPREQYF.

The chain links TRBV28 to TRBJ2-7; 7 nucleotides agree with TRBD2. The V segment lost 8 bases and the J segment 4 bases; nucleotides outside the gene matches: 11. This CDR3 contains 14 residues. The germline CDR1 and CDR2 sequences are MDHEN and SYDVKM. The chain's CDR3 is CASRSGGSKYEQYF. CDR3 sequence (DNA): TGTGCCAGCCGTTCTGGCGGGAGTAAGTACGAGCAGTACTTC.

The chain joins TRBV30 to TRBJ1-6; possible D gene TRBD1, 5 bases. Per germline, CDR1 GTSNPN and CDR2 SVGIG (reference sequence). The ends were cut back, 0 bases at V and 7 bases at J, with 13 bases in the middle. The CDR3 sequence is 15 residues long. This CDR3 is CAWSVLGEGNSPLHF. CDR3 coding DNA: TGTGCCTGGAGTGTACTGGGGGAGGGCAATTCACCCCTCCACTTT.